The 2 T cell receptor beta chains given below trace back to one sample, sequenced in a study of shared clonotypes between healthy human individuals. Generated by immunoSEQ multiplex PCR, the TCRdb table keeps only in-frame clones and is missing some. The sample has about a million clones, 60% to 80% seen once. Sequencing used memory CD4+ T cells sorted from blood. The subset denotes: CD45RA-negative fraction. These receptors were obtained from a man in his late teens or twenties in good health.

A word on this clone: The identical CDR3 is also encoded by other nucleotide sequences in the sample. The chain combines TRBV7-2 with TRBJ2-7, with unresolved D. The germline V gene has CDR1 SGHTA and CDR2 FQGNSA. V gave up 0 bases and J gave up 7 bases, with 4 bases separating them. The length of the CDR3 is 11 residues. The CDR3 coding sequence is TGTGCCAGCAGCTTAGCCCGAGAGCAGTACTTC. Its protein is CASSLAREQYF.

The chain joins TRBV2 to TRBJ2-7; D uncertain. This CDR3 is 14 amino acids long. Trimming stripped 5 bases from V and 5 bases from J, with 16 bases between. The germline V gene has CDR1 SNHLY and CDR2 FYNNEI. CDR3 in amino acids: CASSPSPLWDEQYF. As DNA, the CDR3 is TGTGCCAGCAGTCCGTCCCCTTTGTGGGACGAGCAGTACTTC. Complete variable domain (other parts from reference TRBV2 and TRBJ2-7): EPEVTQTPSHQVTQMGQEVILRCVPISNHLYFYWYRQILGQKVEFLVSFYNNEISEKSEIFDDQFSVERPDGSNFTLKIRSTKLEDSAMYFCASSPSPLWDEQYFGPGTRLTVT.